The 7 T cell receptor beta chains listed next were all sequenced from one sample in a study of cytotoxic CD8 clonotypes in ibrutinib-treated CLL. TCRdb's copy holds only in-frame clones and misses some; the assay was immunoSEQ multiplex PCR. The table records fewer than 70,000 clones, 65% to 75% of them present only once. Sample: PBMCs, taken after 12 months of ibrutinib treatment. The receptors here all came from a human donor with chronic lymphocytic leukemia.

V gene TRBV5-5 combines with J gene TRBJ2-1; D is ambiguous. The CDR3 totals 12 residues. CDR1 and CDR2 (germline): SGHKS, YYEKEE (reference sequence). V shed 5 bases and J shed 6 bases, with 9 bases lying between them. CDR3 amino acids: CASRVRANEQFF. CDR3 DNA: TGTGCCAGCAGAGTCCGGGCCAATGAGCAGTTCTTC.

The rearrangement uses TRBV4-1 and TRBJ2-1; the match to TRBD2 covers 12 bases. CDR3 length: 20 amino acids. Trimming removed 2 bases from V and 4 bases from J; junction bases left unmatched: 15. CDR1 is MGHRA, CDR2 YSYEKL, per germline. Here the CDR3 reads CASSQLPGTSGRGRYNEQFF. CDR3 DNA sequence: TGCGCCAGCAGCCAACTTCCCGGGACTAGCGGGCGAGGTCGATACAATGAGCAGTTCTTC.

There are a few counts of this clone. This chain joins TRBV5-6 and TRBJ1-5; D uncertain. Between the trimmed V and J ends, which lost 4 bases and 0 bases, there was a span of 8 bases. The length of the CDR3 is 14 residues. Germline V gene lookup returns CDR1 SGHDT and CDR2 YYEEEE. CDR3 protein: CASSPRGSNQPQHF. DNA for the CDR3: TGTGCCAGCAGCCCGAGAGGTAGCAATCAGCCCCAGCATTTT.

The chain is built from TRBV27 and TRBJ2-7; 8 positions agree with TRBD2. From germline, CDR1 is MNHEY and CDR2 SMNVEV (reference sequence). The CDR3 sequence is 14 residues long. J was trimmed by 4 bases and V by 5 bases; bases with no gene match: 7. The CDR3, as DNA: TGTGCCAGCAGTCCCGGGAGGGCCTTATACGAGCAGTACTTC. Translation: CASSPGRALYEQYF.

The chain is built from TRBV2 and TRBJ1-1; D is unresolved. This CDR3 is 14 amino acids long. Between the trimmed V and J ends, which lost 4 bases and 0 bases, there was a span of 9 bases. The germline V gene encodes CDR1 SNHLY and CDR2 FYNNEI. CDR3: CASSATVMNTEAFF. The CDR3 bases are TGTGCCAGCAGTGCAACGGTAATGAACACTGAAGCTTTCTTT.

This chain connects TRBV12-5 to TRBJ2-1, with 7 bases identical to TRBD1. There are 15 residues in the CDR3. J was trimmed by 0 bases and V by 7 bases; bases with no gene match: 6. The germline CDR1 and CDR2 sequences are LGHNT and FRNRAP. The CDR3 is CASAMGQSSYNEQFF. Here the CDR3 DNA reads TGTGCTAGTGCCATGGGACAGAGCTCCTACAATGAGCAGTTCTTC.

The CDR3: CASSSGGREGDDNEQFF. The CDR3 DNA reads TGCGCCAGCAGCTCGGGGGGCAGGGAAGGAGACGACAATGAGCAGTTCTTC. The rearrangement links TRBV5-1 to TRBJ2-1; perhaps TRBD2 as D (7 bases). The CDR3 has 17 residues. V shed 3 bases and J shed 5 bases, with 21 bases lying between them. Germline V gene data show CDR1 as SGHRS and CDR2 as YFSETQ.